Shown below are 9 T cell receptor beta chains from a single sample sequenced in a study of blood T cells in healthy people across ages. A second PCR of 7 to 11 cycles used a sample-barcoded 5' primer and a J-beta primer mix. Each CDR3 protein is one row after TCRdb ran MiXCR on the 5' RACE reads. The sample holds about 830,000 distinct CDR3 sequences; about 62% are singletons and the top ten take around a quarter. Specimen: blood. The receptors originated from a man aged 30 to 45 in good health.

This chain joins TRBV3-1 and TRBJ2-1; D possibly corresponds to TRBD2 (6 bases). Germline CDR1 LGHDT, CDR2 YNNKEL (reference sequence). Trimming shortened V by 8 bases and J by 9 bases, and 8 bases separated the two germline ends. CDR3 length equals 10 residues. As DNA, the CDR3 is TGTGCCAGCGGCGGGGTTGAGCAGTTCTTC. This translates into CASGGVEQFF.

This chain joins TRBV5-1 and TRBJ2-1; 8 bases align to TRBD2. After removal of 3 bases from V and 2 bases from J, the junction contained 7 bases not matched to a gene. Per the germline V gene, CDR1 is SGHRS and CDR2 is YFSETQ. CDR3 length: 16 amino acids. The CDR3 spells CASSWLTSGTYNEQFF. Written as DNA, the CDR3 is TGCGCCAGCAGCTGGCTAACTAGCGGTACCTACAATGAGCAGTTCTTC. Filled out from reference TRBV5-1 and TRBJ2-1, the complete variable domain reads KAGVTQTPRYLIKTRGQQVTLSCSPISGHRSVSWYQQTPGQGLQFLFEYFSETQRNKGNFPGRFSGRQFSNSRSEMNVSTLELGDSALYLCASSWLTSGTYNEQFFGPGTRLTVL.

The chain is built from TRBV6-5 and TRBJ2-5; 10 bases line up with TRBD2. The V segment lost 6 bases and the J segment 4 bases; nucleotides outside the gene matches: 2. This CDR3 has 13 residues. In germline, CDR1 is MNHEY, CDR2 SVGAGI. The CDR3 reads CASRASGGETQYF. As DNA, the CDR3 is TGTGCCAGCAGGGCTAGCGGGGGAGAGACCCAGTACTTC.

CDR3 DNA sequence: TGTGCCAGCAGTTTTGGGGGGACGGTCGAGCAGTACTTC. The encoded protein is CASSFGGTVEQYF. The chain carries TRBV12-3 or TRBV12-4 and TRBJ2-5; maybe TRBD2 (6 bases). The J call is doubtful: the DNA matches TRBJ2-7 better. The CDR3 is made up of 13 amino acids.

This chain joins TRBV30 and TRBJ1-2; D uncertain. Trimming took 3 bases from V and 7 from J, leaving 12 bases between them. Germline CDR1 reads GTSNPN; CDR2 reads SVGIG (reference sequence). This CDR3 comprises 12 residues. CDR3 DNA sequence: TGTGCCTGGAGGGAAACGAAGGCTGGCTACACCTTC. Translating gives CAWRETKAGYTF.

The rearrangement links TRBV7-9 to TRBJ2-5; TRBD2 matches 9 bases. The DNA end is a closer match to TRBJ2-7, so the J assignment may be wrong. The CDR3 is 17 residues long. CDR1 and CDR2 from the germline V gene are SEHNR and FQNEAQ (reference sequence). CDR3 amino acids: CASSSAVLGAGGDEQYF. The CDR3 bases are TGTGCCAGCAGCTCCGCGGTGTTGGGAGCGGGGGGTGACGAGCAGTACTTC.

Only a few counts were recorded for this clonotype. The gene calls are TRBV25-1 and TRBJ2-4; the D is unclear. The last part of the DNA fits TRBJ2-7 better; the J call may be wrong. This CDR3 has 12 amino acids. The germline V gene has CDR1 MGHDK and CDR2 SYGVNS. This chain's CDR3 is CASSEYLHEQYF. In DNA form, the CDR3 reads TGTGCCAGCAGTGAATATTTGCACGAGCAGTACTTC.

In nucleotides, the CDR3 is TGTGCCAGCAGCGCTTCCGAGGGGGTCAACACCGGGGAGCTGTTTTTT. Amino acid sequence: CASSASEGVNTGELFF. The chain joins TRBV9 to TRBJ2-2; D possibly corresponds to TRBD1 (6 bases). With 3 bases removed from V and 2 bases from J, the gap between germline ends came to 14 bases. CDR3 length: 16 amino acids. Germline-derived CDR1 and CDR2 are SGDLS and YYNGEE.

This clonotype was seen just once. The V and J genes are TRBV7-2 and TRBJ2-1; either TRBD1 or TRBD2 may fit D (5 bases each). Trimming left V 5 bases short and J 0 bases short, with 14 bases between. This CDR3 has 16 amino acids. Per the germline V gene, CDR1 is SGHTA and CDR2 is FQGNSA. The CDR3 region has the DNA TGTGCCAGCAGCCAGCGTGGGGGAAGCTCCTACAATGAGCAGTTCTTC. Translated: CASSQRGGSSYNEQFF.